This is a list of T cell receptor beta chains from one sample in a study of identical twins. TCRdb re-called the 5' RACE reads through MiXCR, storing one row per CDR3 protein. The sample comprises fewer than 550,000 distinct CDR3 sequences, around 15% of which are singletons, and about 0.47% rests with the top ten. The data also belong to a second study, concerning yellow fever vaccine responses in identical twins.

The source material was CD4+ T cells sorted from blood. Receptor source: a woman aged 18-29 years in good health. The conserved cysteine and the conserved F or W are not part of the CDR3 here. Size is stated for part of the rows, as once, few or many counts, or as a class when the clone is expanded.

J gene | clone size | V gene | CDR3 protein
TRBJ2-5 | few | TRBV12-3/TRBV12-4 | ASSAQGPQETQY
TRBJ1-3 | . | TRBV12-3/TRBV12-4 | ASSLVGRFGNTIY
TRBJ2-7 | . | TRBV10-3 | AISFGTGGSYEQY
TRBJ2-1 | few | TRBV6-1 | ASRELAGAYNEQF
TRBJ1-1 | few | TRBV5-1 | ASRGAGENTEAF
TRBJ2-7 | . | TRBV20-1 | SARAPGGLYEQY
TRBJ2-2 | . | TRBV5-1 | ASSSLDLNTGELF
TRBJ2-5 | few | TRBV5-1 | ASSLLTGAETQY
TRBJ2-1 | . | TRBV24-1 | ATSDLGQGALGEQF
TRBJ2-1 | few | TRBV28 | ASSLYPLAGGDNEQF
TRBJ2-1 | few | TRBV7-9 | ASGTGFYNEQF
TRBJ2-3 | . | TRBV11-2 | ASSPRVPSGGSKRWDTQY
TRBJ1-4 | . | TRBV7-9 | ASGTGLNEKLF
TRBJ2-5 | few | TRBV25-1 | ASSETGWGETQY
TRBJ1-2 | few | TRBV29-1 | SVRTSTYGYT
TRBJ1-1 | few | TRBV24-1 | ATSDSGTYEAF
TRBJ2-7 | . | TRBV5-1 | ASSPRLKVHEQY
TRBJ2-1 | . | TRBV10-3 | AISESALAGRLDNEQF
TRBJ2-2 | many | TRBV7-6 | ASSLGTSGTTGELF
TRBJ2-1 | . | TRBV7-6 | ASSPQQGTSYNEQF
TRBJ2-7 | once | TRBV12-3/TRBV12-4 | ASSLSLGQGSYEQY
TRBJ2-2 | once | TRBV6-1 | ASSELDGTNTGELF
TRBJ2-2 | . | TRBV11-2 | ASSWGGLATGELF
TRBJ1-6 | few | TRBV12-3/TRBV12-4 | ASMRGSSYNSPLH
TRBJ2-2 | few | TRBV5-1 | ASSGTLNTGELF
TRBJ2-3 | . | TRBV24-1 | ATSDPAGGADTQY
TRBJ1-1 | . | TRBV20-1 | SAGGRVIEAF
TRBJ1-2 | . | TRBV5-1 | ASSIGTGVYGYT
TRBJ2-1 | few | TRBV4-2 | ASSHAPVYNEQF
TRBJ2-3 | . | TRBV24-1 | ATSEPPGLAGSLAATDTQY